This TCR beta chain was identified during a study of blood T cells in healthy people across ages. V lost 3 bases to trimming and J lost 6 bases, with 9 bases between them. CDR1 is SGHNT, CDR2 YYREEE, per germline (reference sequence). The CDR3 totals 12 residues. Then a second PCR, running about 6 to 12 cycles, was carried out with a sample-barcoded 5' primer and a J-beta primer mix. Each CDR3 protein gets one entry after TCRdb re-called the 5' RACE reads with MiXCR. The sample includes about a million distinct CDR3 sequences, roughly 43% of them seen just once. Researchers collected around 11 milliliters of peripheral blood from every single donor. Study-wide results and caveats: More naive CD4+ cells and higher diversity marked long-lived donors relative to aged donors.

The table lists this clonotype with a few counts. Its antigen is currently unknown. This rearrangement joins TRBV5-4 to TRBJ1-1, with D uncertain. Sequencing used blood. This receptor was identified in a man between 25 and 39 years old in good health. The CDR3 DNA sequence: TGTGCCAGCAGCTCACCTCGGGCTGAAGCTTTCTTT. Translation gives CASSSPRAEAFF.